These 18 T cell receptor beta chains share one sample of origin, sequenced in a study of beta chain features in type 1 diabetes. The study reverse transcribed the entire isolated RNA, so it sequenced expressed TCRB transcripts. The method was immunoSEQ multiplex PCR; TCRdb's version includes in-frame clones alone and lacks a portion of them. The repertoire holds 400,000 to 450,000 clones, with 14% as singletons. Sequenced material: naive CD4+ T cells from blood. These TCRs come from a man aged 30 to 45 in good health.

On this clone: The identical CDR3 is also encoded by other nucleotide sequences in the sample. The DNA of the CDR3 is TGTGCCAGCAGCTTTCTAGCAGATACGCAGTATTTT. It codes for CASSFLADTQYF. This sequence joins TRBV7-2 and TRBJ2-3; D is undetermined. Trimming removed 3 bases from V and 4 bases from J, with 5 bases in between. The germline V gene has CDR1 SGHTA and CDR2 FQGNSA. CDR3 size: 12 residues.

Regarding this clone: The identical CDR3 is also encoded by other nucleotide sequences in the sample. This chain uses TRBV18 with TRBJ2-3; 8 nucleotides agree with TRBD2. CDR1 is KGHSH and CDR2 is LQKENI in the germline V gene. V lost 3 bases and J lost 3; bases outside the gene matches: 2. The CDR3 sequence is 14 residues long. The CDR3 is CASSPGLVTDTQYF. For the CDR3, the DNA is TGTGCCAGCTCACCGGGACTAGTGACAGATACGCAGTATTTT.

This clone was seen a few times. This chain links TRBV7-9 with TRBJ1-3, with 7 bases matching TRBD1. The ends lost 11 bases at V and 0 bases at J; junction bases unmatched: 4. Germline-derived CDR1 and CDR2 are SEHNR and FQNEAQ (reference sequence). This CDR3 region has 13 residues. In nucleotides, the CDR3 is TGTGCCGGACAGGAGAGCTCTGGAAACACCATATATTTT. Its protein product is CAGQESSGNTIYF.

This clone was counted a few times. The rearrangement links TRBV13 to TRBJ1-2, with D tentatively TRBD1 (5 bases). Germline-derived CDR1 and CDR2 are PRHDT and FYEKMQ (reference sequence). The V end was cut by 5 bases, the J end by 3 bases, with 10 bases between. The length of the CDR3 is 13 residues. The CDR3 bases are TGTGCCAGCAGCATGGGGCGGTACTATGGCTACACCTTC. This encodes CASSMGRYYGYTF.

The CDR3 sequence is CASLGRGLVADTQYF. The CDR3 DNA is TGTGCCAGCTTGGGGAGGGGGCTAGTTGCAGATACGCAGTATTTT. The chain has TRBV25-1 and TRBJ2-3; the D gene could be TRBD1 or TRBD2 (7 bases each). CDR1 is MGHDK and CDR2 is SYGVNS in the germline V gene. The V end was cut by 8 bases, the J end by 4 bases, with 19 bases between. This CDR3 is built from 15 residues. The entire variable domain, with the rest obtained from reference TRBV25-1 and TRBJ2-3, is as follows: EADIYQTPRYLVIGTGKKITLECSQTMGHDKMYWYQQDPGMELHLIHYSYGVNSTEKGDLSSESTVSRIRTEHFPLTLESARPSHTSQYLCASLGRGLVADTQYFGPGTRLTVL.

The V call is TRBV7-9, the J call TRBJ2-3, with a weak D call TRBD2 (5 bases). This CDR3 is built from 14 residues. Germline V lookup: CDR1 SEHNR, CDR2 FQNEAQ (reference sequence). V was pared by 4 bases and J by 0 bases, with 8 bases between. DNA for the CDR3: TGTGCCAGCAGCTGGGGAGCGAGCACAGATACGCAGTATTTT. Amino acids: CASSWGASTDTQYF.

This clone has just a few counts. CDR3 coding DNA: TGTGCCAGCAGTGCGCTCGCCTGGACACGTTTAAGCTCCTACAATGAGCAGTTCTTC. Residues: CASSALAWTRLSSYNEQFF. The V and J genes are TRBV6-4 and TRBJ2-1; possibly TRBD1 for D (5 bases). The CDR3 extends over 19 amino acids. The germline V gene has CDR1 MRHNA and CDR2 SNTAGT. Between the trimmed V and J ends, which lost 4 bases and 0 bases, there was a span of 22 bases.

This sequence joins TRBV7-2 and TRBJ1-4; D is unclear. The CDR3 loop spans 12 amino acids. CDR1 is SGHTA, CDR2 FQGNSA, per germline. The V end lost 1 base, the J end lost 10 bases, and 7 bases lay between the germline ends. The CDR3 sequence: CASSLDRRKLFF. The DNA of the CDR3 is TGTGCCAGCAGCTTAGATCGGAGAAAACTGTTTTTT.

This clone was seen a few times. This chain links TRBV7-8 with TRBJ2-3, with 8 bases aligning to TRBD2. After removal of 1 base from V and 4 bases from J, the junction contained 7 bases not matched to a gene. CDR3 length equals 16 residues. Germline values: CDR1 SGHVS, CDR2 FQNEAQ. In DNA, the CDR3 is TGTGCCAGCAGCTTAGTAGCGGGGAGTGGCTCAGATACGCAGTATTTT. Translated, it gives CASSLVAGSGSDTQYF.

This clone has just a few counts. In the same sample, other DNA sequences code for this CDR3. The chain uses TRBV7-2 and TRBJ2-4, with D uncertain. The V gene's germline CDR1 is SGHTA and CDR2 FQGNSA. The CDR3 consists of 13 residues. With 1 base removed from V and 6 bases from J, the gap between germline ends came to 7 bases. As DNA, the CDR3 is TGTGCCAGCAGCTTAGGTGGCAGAAACATTCAGTACTTC. Translating it yields CASSLGGRNIQYF.

The V and J genes are TRBV7-9 and TRBJ2-7, with D possibly being TRBD1 (5 bases). Germline V lookup: CDR1 SEHNR, CDR2 FQNEAQ (reference sequence). V lost 5 bases and J lost 3, with 20 bases in between. This CDR3 spans 16 amino acids. The CDR3 sequence is CASSLWMGQGLYEQYF. Here the CDR3 DNA reads TGTGCCAGCAGCCTTTGGATGGGGCAGGGCCTCTACGAGCAGTACTTC.

This chain connects TRBV5-4 to TRBJ2-3; no reliable D call. CDR1 and CDR2 from the germline V gene are SGHNT and YYREEE (reference sequence). Trimming took 5 bases from V and 0 from J, leaving 16 bases between them. The CDR3 covers 16 residues. CDR3 sequence: CASRKGPNPSTDTQYF. In nucleotides, the CDR3 is TGTGCCAGCAGAAAAGGACCCAACCCGAGCACAGATACGCAGTATTTT.

This clone was seen repeatedly, ten times or more. The CDR3 DNA follows: TGCAGCGTTGAAGGTGGGATCGGGGAGACCCAGTACTTC. Amino acid sequence: CSVEGGIGETQYF. The chain links TRBV29-1 to TRBJ2-5; D is unresolved. Germline-derived CDR1 and CDR2 are SQVTM and ANQGSEA. Trimming took off 1 base at V and 5 bases at J, with 11 bases between the two ends. The CDR3 has 13 amino acids.

This chain uses TRBV25-1 with TRBJ2-7, with 10 nucleotides matching TRBD1. The CDR3 spans 15 residues. Germline lookup yields CDR1 MGHDK and CDR2 SYGVNS. V trimming: 3 bases; J trimming: 3 bases; junction bases outside the gene matches: 5. CDR3 region: CASSEGQGRLYEQYV. As DNA, the CDR3 is TGTGCCAGCAGTGAGGGACAGGGGCGTCTCTACGAGCAGTACGTC.

This clone was counted only a few times. The chain links TRBV14 to TRBJ1-3, with unresolved D. Trimming pared 0 bases from V and 7 bases from J, leaving 7 bases between. The CDR3 length is 13 residues. CDR1 and CDR2 from the germline V gene are SGHDN and FVKESK. The CDR3: CASSQDLANTIYF. The CDR3 DNA follows: TGTGCCAGCAGCCAAGACCTGGCTAACACCATATATTTT.

This clone was detected many times. The junction does not match germline at one end; this may be a read error. V usage is TRBV7-9 and J usage is TRBJ1-1; D is unclear. Germline lookup yields CDR1 SEHNR and CDR2 FQNEAQ (reference sequence). The CDR3 consists of 11 residues. CDR3 loop: CASTLGTEAFF. As DNA, the CDR3 is TGTGCCAGCACCTTAGGCACTGAAGCTTTCTTT. Full variable domain (remainder filled in from reference TRBV7-9 and TRBJ1-1): DTGVSQNPRHKITKRGQNVTFRCDPISEHNRLYWYRQTLGQGPEFLTYFQNEAQLEKSRLLSDRFSAERPKGSFSTLEIQRTEQGDSAMYLCASTLGTEAFFGQGTRLTVV.

The chain joins TRBV7-7 to TRBJ2-1; 8 nucleotides line up with TRBD2. The CDR3 consists of 17 residues. V lost 5 bases to trimming and J lost 0 bases; unmatched junction nucleotides: 9. Germline loops: CDR1 SSHAT, CDR2 FNYEAQ (reference sequence). The CDR3 nucleotides are TGTGCCAGCAGCCCAGCGGGGACTAGGCACTCCTACAATGAGCAGTTCTTC. Translated: CASSPAGTRHSYNEQFF.

This sequence joins TRBV2 and TRBJ2-2; 7 nucleotides align to TRBD1. This CDR3 region has 13 residues. Germline values: CDR1 SNHLY, CDR2 FYNNEI. Losses at the gene ends were 8 bases for V and 4 bases for J; bases not matched to a gene: 4. CDR3 DNA sequence: TGTGCCAGCCGGGACAGATTCACCGGGGAGCTGTTTTTT. It translates to CASRDRFTGELFF.